This T cell receptor beta chain was observed in a study of patients and donors after allogeneic stem cell transplantation. TCRdb used MiXCR to reprocess the RT-PCR reads, holding one entry per CDR3 protein. The repertoire has approximately 170,000 distinct CDR3 sequences, roughly 30% of them found once; the top ten carry roughly 3.2%. This clonotype was observed once. The CDR3 has 13 amino acids. The sequenced sample was blood, either unsorted or a sorted T cell fraction (not recorded which). The receptor comes from a human donor who was either an allogeneic HSCT recipient or a stem cell or donor lymphocyte infusion donor (not recorded which). It is not recorded whose cells these are; they may come from a transplant donor. The V call is TRBV21-1, the J call TRBJ2-1; TRBD1 is taken as the D call from the table, unchecked against the DNA. TRBV21-1 is a known pseudogene. As DNA, the CDR3 is TGTGCCAGCAGCACTACAGGGGACAATGAGCAGTTCTTC. Its translation: CASSTTGDNEQFF.